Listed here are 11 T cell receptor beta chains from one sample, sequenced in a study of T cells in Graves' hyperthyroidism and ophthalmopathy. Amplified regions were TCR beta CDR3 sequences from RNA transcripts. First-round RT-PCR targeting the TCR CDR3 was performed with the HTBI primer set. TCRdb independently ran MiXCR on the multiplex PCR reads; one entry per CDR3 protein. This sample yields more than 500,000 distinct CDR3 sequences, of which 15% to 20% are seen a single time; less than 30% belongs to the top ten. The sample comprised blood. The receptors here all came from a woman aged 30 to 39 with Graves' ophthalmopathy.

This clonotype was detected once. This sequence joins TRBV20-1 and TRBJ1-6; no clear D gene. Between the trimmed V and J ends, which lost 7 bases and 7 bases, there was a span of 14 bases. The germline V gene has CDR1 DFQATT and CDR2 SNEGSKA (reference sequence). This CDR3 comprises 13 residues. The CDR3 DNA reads TGCAGTGGGACGCCGGGTTCCAATTCACCCCTCCACTTT. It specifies CSGTPGSNSPLHF.

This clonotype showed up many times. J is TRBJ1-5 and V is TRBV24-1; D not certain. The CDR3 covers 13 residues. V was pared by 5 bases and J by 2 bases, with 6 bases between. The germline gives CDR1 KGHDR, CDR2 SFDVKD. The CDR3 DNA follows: TGTGCCACCAGTGGGTCGGGCAATCAGCCCCAGCATTTT. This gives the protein CATSGSGNQPQHF.

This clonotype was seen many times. CDR3 bases: TGTGCCAGCAGTGCCAGGGGGTACTCTGGAAACACCATATATTTT. Protein product: CASSARGYSGNTIYF. The J gene is TRBJ1-3, the V gene TRBV6-1; 7 nucleotides agree with TRBD1. Germline V gene data show CDR1 as MNHNS and CDR2 as SASEGT. J was trimmed by 0 bases and V by 4 bases; bases with no gene match: 3. The CDR3 consists of 15 residues.

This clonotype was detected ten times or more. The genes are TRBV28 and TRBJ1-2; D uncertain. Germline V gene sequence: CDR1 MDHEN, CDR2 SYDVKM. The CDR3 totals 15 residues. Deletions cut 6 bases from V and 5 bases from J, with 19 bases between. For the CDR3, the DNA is TGTGCCAGCAGCCCTGGAACCATTCGACTATATGGCTACACCTTC. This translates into CASSPGTIRLYGYTF.

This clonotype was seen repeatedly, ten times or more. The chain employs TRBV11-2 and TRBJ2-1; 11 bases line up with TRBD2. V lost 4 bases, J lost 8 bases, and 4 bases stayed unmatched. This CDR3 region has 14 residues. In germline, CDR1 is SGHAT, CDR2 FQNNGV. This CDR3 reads CASSSSSGRYEQFF. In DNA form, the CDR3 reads TGTGCCAGCAGCTCCTCTAGCGGGAGGTATGAGCAGTTCTTC.

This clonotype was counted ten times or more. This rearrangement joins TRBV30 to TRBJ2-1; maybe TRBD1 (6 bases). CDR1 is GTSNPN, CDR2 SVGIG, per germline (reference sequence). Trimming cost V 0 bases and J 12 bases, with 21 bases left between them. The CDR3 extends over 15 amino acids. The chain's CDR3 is CAWSVLGGRPPGQFF. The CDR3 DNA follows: TGTGCCTGGAGTGTACTAGGGGGACGGCCCCCAGGGCAGTTCTTC.

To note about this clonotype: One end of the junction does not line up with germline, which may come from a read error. The CDR3 reads CVTSDYNNEQFF. As DNA, the CDR3 is TGTGTCACCAGTGACTACAACAATGAGCAGTTCTTC. The chain uses TRBV24-1 and TRBJ2-1; D is possibly TRBD2 (5 bases). CDR1 and CDR2 from the germline V gene are KGHDR and SFDVKD. This CDR3 spans 12 amino acids.

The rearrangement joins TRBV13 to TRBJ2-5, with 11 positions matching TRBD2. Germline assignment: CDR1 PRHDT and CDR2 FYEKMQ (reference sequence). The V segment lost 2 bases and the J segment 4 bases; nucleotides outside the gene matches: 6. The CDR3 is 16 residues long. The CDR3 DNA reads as TGTGCCAGCAGCTTATATATTGGGACTAGCGGAGAGACCCAGTACTTC. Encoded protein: CASSLYIGTSGETQYF.

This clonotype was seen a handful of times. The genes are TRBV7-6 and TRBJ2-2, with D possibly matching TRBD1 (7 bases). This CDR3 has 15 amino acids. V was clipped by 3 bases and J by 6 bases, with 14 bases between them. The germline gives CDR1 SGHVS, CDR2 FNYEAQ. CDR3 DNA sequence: TGTGCCAGCAGCTTCCAGGGGGGTGGCCCCGGGGAGCTGTTTTTT. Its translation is CASSFQGGGPGELFF. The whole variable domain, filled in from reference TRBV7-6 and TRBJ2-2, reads GAGVSQSPRYKVTKRGQDVALRCDPISGHVSLYWYRQALGQGPEFLTYFNYEAQQDKSGLPNDRFSAERPEGSISTLTIQRTEQRDSAMYRCASSFQGGGPGELFFGEGSRLTVL.

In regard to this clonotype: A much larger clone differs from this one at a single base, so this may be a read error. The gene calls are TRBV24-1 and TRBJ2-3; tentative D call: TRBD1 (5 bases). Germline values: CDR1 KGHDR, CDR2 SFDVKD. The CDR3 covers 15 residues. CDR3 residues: CATGDLARGTDTQYF. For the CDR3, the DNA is TGTGCCACCGGTGATTTAGCAAGGGGAACAGATACGCAGTATTTT.

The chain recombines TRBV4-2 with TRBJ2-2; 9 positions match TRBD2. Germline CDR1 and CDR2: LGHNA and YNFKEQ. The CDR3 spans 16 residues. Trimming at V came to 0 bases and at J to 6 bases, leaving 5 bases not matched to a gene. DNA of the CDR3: TGTGCCAGCAGCCAAGAGAGACTAGCGGCCTCCGGGGAGCTGTTTTTT. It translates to CASSQERLAASGELFF.